These 20 T cell receptor beta chains were all obtained from the same sample, sequenced in a study of cytomegalovirus exposure and HLA in healthy donors. Vbeta (60) and Jbeta (13) primers were used in the PCR. The repertoire was sequenced with immunoSEQ multiplex PCR; TCRdb's copy has only in-frame clones and lacks some. The sample yields about 150,000 clones, around 80% seen once. The sample consisted of PBMCs. The receptors originated from a man aged 45-65 years in good health and CMV-seropositive.

The chain combines TRBV29-1 with TRBJ2-2, with D maybe TRBD1 (5 bases). The length of the CDR3 is 14 residues. Germline V gives CDR1 SQVTM, CDR2 ANQGSEA. Deletions cut 3 bases from V and 5 bases from J, with 13 bases between. The CDR3 DNA is TGCAGCGTTGACCCTGGCAGGGCAACCGGGGAGCTGTTTTTT. Its translation is CSVDPGRATGELFF.

V gene TRBV5-1 combines with J gene TRBJ2-5; no definite D call. The germline gives CDR1 SGHRS, CDR2 YFSETQ. V was pared by 2 bases and J by 1 base, with 15 bases between. The CDR3 length is 16 residues. This CDR3 is CASSFGAAATQETQYF. The CDR3 nucleotides read TGCGCCAGCAGCTTCGGCGCGGCTGCCACCCAAGAGACCCAGTACTTC.

The rearrangement joins TRBV9 to TRBJ1-4; D perhaps matches TRBD1 (6 bases). V was shortened by 3 bases and J by 6 bases, with 18 bases between the two germline ends. This CDR3 comprises 16 residues. From germline, CDR1 is SGDLS and CDR2 YYNGEE. CDR3 DNA sequence: TGTGCCAGCAGCGCCGAATGGGGGGGGCCAGATGAAAAACTGTTTTTT. This codes for CASSAEWGGPDEKLFF.

Worth noting for this clone: The identical CDR3 is also encoded by other nucleotide sequences in the sample. The chain combines TRBV27 with TRBJ2-7; TRBD1 is a possible D gene (6 bases). The CDR3 is made up of 14 amino acids. Germline values: CDR1 MNHEY, CDR2 SMNVEV (reference sequence). The ends were cut back, 6 bases at V and 2 bases at J, with 14 bases in the middle. The CDR3: CASSLQGSPYEQYF. In nucleotides, the CDR3 is TGTGCCAGCAGCCTACAGGGCTCACCCTACGAGCAGTACTTC.

The chain links TRBV9 to TRBJ2-3, with D maybe TRBD1 (5 bases). The CDR3 consists of 15 residues. Trimming removed 0 bases from V and 6 bases from J, with 14 bases in between. Germline-derived CDR1 and CDR2 are SGDLS and YYNGEE. The CDR3 protein is CASSVVDSLKDTQYF. The CDR3 DNA reads TGTGCCAGCAGCGTAGTCGACAGTCTGAAGGATACGCAGTATTTT.

The table lists this clone with a few counts. J is TRBJ1-5 and V is TRBV6-5, with 7 bases matching TRBD1. This CDR3 has 14 amino acids. The V gene end was trimmed by 6 bases and the J gene end by 6 bases; junction bases not matched to a gene: 8. The V gene's germline CDR1 is MNHEY and CDR2 SVGAGI. CDR3 DNA: TGTGCCAGCAGCCTCGACAGGGACGTTCAGCCCCAGCATTTT. Protein: CASSLDRDVQPQHF.

This chain links TRBV9 with TRBJ2-3, with D possibly matching TRBD2 (6 bases). Trimming cost V 4 bases and J 1 base, with 13 bases left between them. Germline V gene sequence: CDR1 SGDLS, CDR2 YYNGEE. CDR3 size: 15 residues. The CDR3 is CASSPTGDGTDTQYF. CDR3 nucleotide sequence: TGTGCCAGCAGCCCTACGGGGGACGGCACAGATACGCAGTATTTT.

The count of this clone is one. The chain combines TRBV9 with TRBJ2-3; D is unresolved. V was cut by 0 bases and J by 1 base, with 6 bases left in between. Germline V CDR1 and CDR2: SGDLS, YYNGEE. This CDR3 contains 14 residues. The chain's CDR3 is CASSVGVGTDTQYF. In DNA form, the CDR3 reads TGTGCCAGCAGCGTAGGCGTGGGCACAGATACGCAGTATTTT.

The count of this clone is one. This chain uses TRBV9 with TRBJ1-1, with D tentatively TRBD1 (6 bases). V gave up 3 bases and J gave up 7 bases, with 13 bases separating them. Per germline, CDR1 SGDLS and CDR2 YYNGEE. The CDR3 extends over 13 amino acids. The CDR3: CASSGGGQGEAFF. The CDR3 bases are TGTGCCAGCAGCGGGGGGGGGCAAGGTGAAGCTTTCTTT.

The chain joins TRBV5-4 to TRBJ2-1, with 11 positions matching TRBD2. Germline CDR1 and CDR2: SGHNT and YYREEE (reference sequence). This CDR3 is built from 15 residues. J lost 5 bases, V lost 0 bases, and 1 base had no gene match. The CDR3 DNA follows: TGTGCCAGCAGCTTGGTAGCGGGGGGGGACAATGAGCAGTTCTTC. Protein: CASSLVAGGDNEQFF. Supplemented by reference TRBV5-4 and TRBJ2-1, the full variable domain reads ETGVTQSPTHLIKTRGQQVTLRCSSQSGHNTVSWYQQALGQGPQFIFQYYREEENGRGNFPPRFSGLQFPNYSSELNVNALELDDSALYLCASSLVAGGDNEQFFGPGTRLTVL.

The genes are TRBV5-1 and TRBJ2-6; D perhaps matches TRBD1 (5 bases). The germline V gene encodes CDR1 SGHRS and CDR2 YFSETQ. V dropped 0 bases and J dropped 0 bases, with 7 bases sitting between them. This CDR3 spans 16 amino acids. The CDR3 reads CASSLGTLSGANVLTF. The CDR3 DNA sequence: TGCGCCAGCAGCTTGGGGACACTCTCTGGGGCCAACGTCCTGACTTTC. Drawing the rest from reference TRBV5-1 and TRBJ2-6, the complete variable domain is KAGVTQTPRYLIKTRGQQVTLSCSPISGHRSVSWYQQTPGQGLQFLFEYFSETQRNKGNFPGRFSGRQFSNSRSEMNVSTLELGDSALYLCASSLGTLSGANVLTFGAGSRLTVL.

The gene calls are TRBV10-2 and TRBJ1-2; TRBD1 aligns across 8 bases. The trim removed 0 bases at V and 8 bases at J, leaving 14 bases unmatched. CDR3 length equals 17 residues. Germline CDR1 is WSHSY and CDR2 is SAAADI. The CDR3 region is CASSESGTGIRSDGYTF. The CDR3 coding sequence is TGCGCCAGCAGTGAGTCGGGGACAGGAATCCGCTCGGACGGCTACACCTTC.

The chain joins TRBV4-1 to TRBJ1-1; unclear D gene. Trimming pared 4 bases from V and 6 bases from J, leaving 12 bases between. The CDR3 length is 13 residues. CDR1 and CDR2 (germline): MGHRA, YSYEKL. CDR3 in DNA: TGCGCCAGCAGCCCAGACGAACGGTCTGAAGCTTTCTTT. Amino acids: CASSPDERSEAFF.

The rearrangement links TRBV6-6 to TRBJ2-7; 9 positions agree with TRBD2. The trim removed 0 bases at V and 5 bases at J, leaving 2 bases unmatched. The CDR3 extends over 14 amino acids. Germline-derived CDR1 and CDR2 are MNHNY and SVGAGI (reference sequence). The CDR3 sequence is CASSYSTSGNEQYV. CDR3 nucleotide sequence: TGTGCCAGCAGTTACTCGACTAGCGGAAACGAGCAGTACGTC.

This clone occurred a few times. The V gene is TRBV6-1, the J gene TRBJ2-5; 7 positions match TRBD2. The J segment lost 2 bases and the V segment lost 4 bases, leaving 1 base of the junction unmatched. The CDR3 loop spans 13 amino acids. Germline CDR1 MNHNS, CDR2 SASEGT. CDR3 sequence: CASSGDYQETQYF. The CDR3 DNA reads TGTGCCAGCAGTGGGGACTATCAAGAGACCCAGTACTTC.

V usage is TRBV7-8 and J usage is TRBJ2-1, with 10 bases matching TRBD2. V dropped 5 bases and J dropped 10; count of bases not matched to a gene: 8. Germline CDR1 SGHVS, CDR2 FQNEAQ. This CDR3 contains 14 residues. Written as DNA, the CDR3 is TGTGCCAGCAGCCCCGGGACTAGCGCGAAAGAGCAGTTCTTC. Encoded protein: CASSPGTSAKEQFF.

J is TRBJ2-1 and V is TRBV7-9, with unresolved D. Trimming cost V 7 bases and J 9 bases, with 7 bases left between them. CDR1 is SEHNR, CDR2 FQNEAQ, per germline (reference sequence). This CDR3 comprises 10 residues. Written as DNA, the CDR3 is TGTGCCAGCACGCCGGGTGAGCAGTTCTTC. This gives the protein CASTPGEQFF.

This chain links TRBV10-2 with TRBJ2-2; D is unresolved. The CDR3 sequence is 14 residues long. CDR1 is WSHSY, CDR2 SAAADI, per germline. The V and J ends lost 0 bases and 5 bases respectively, with 7 bases between them. This chain's CDR3 is CASSESQRTGELFF. The CDR3 DNA is TGCGCCAGCAGTGAGTCTCAGAGGACCGGGGAGCTGTTTTTT.

The J gene is TRBJ2-1, the V gene TRBV28; 8 bases align to TRBD2. CDR3 size: 16 residues. V was clipped by 6 bases and J by 5 bases; unmatched bases: 12. Looked up from germline, CDR1 is MDHEN and CDR2 is SYDVKM. As DNA, the CDR3 is TGTGCCAGCAGCCCCCGGCGAGCGGGAGCCCACAATGAGCAGTTCTTC. Its protein product is CASSPRRAGAHNEQFF.

This clone was counted between two and nine times. J is TRBJ1-2 and V is TRBV2; no definite D call. The germline V gene encodes CDR1 SNHLY and CDR2 FYNNEI. V shed 6 bases and J shed 5 bases, with 16 bases lying between them. This CDR3 has 14 amino acids. The chain's CDR3 is CASRLRQEAYGYTF. The DNA of the CDR3 is TGTGCCAGCAGGTTAAGGCAAGAGGCTTATGGCTACACCTTC.